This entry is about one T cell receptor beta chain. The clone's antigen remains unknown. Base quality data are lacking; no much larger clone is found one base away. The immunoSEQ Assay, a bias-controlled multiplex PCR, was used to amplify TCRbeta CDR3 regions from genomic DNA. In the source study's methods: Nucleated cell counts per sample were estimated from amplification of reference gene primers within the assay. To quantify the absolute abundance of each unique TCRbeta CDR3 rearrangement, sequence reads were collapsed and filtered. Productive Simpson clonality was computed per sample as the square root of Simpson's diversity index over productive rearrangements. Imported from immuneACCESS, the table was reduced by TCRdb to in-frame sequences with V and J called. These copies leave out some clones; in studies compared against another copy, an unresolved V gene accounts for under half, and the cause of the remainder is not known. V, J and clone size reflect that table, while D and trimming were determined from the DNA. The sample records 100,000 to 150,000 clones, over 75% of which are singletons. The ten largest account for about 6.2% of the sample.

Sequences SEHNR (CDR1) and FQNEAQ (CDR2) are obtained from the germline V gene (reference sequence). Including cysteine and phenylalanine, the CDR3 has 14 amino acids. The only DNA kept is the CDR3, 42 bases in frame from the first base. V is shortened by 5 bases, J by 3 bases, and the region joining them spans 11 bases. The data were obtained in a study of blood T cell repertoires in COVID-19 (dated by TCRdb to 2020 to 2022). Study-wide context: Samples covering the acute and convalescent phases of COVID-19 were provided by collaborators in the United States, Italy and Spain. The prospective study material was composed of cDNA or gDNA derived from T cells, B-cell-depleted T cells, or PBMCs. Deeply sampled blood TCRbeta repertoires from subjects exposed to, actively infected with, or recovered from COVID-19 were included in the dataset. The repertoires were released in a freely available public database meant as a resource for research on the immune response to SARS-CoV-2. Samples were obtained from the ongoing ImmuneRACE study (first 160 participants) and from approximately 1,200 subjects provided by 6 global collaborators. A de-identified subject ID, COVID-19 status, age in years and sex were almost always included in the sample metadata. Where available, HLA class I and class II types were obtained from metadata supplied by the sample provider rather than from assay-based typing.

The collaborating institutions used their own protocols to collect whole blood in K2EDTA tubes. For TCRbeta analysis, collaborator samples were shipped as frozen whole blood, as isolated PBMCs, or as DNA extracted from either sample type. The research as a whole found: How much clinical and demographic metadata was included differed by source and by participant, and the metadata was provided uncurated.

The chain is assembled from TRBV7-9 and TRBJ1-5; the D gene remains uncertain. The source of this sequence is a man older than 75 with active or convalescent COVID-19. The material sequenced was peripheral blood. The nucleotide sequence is TGTGCCAGCAGCAATGTACTCGACAATCAGCCCCAGCATTTT. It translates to CASSNVLDNQPQHF.